Listed below are T cell receptor beta chains from one sample, sequenced in a study of cytomegalovirus exposure and HLA in healthy donors. Profiling relied on immunoSEQ multiplex PCR, and the TCRdb table lists in-frame clones only, not all of them. The repertoire includes about 97,000 clones, about 80% of them detected once, and 3.5% to 5% sits in the top ten. Sequences were obtained from PBMCs. Receptor source: a man aged 35-49 years in good health and CMV-seronegative. Each CDR3 is given with its conserved first and last residue. Each record gives: J gene, CDR3 length, clone size, V gene, D gene, CDR3 DNA, CDR3 protein. D genes are given only for firm matches. Clone size is stated in some rows and not others, as once, few, many or a class when expanded.

TRBJ2-1 16 once TRBV15 . TGTGCCACCAGCAGAGCCCCGGCGGGCGCCTACAATGAGCAGTTCTTC CATSRAPAGAYNEQFF
TRBJ2-1 14 few TRBV5-1 TRBD2 TGCGCCAGCAGGTTGGGACTAGCGGACAATGAGCAGTTCTTC CASRLGLADNEQFF
TRBJ1-1 15 . TRBV4-3 . TGCGCCAGCAGCCACGTTGGACGGGAGAACACTGAAGCTTTCTTT CASSHVGRENTEAFF
TRBJ2-5 16 . TRBV11-3 . TGTGCCAGCAGCTTAAGCTGGGGCACCACCCAAGAGACCCAGTACTTC CASSLSWGTTQETQYF
TRBJ1-5 14 . TRBV5-6 . TGTGCCAGCAGCTTGTACGGGTCAAATCAGCCCCAGCATTTT CASSLYGSNQPQHF
TRBJ2-2 14 . TRBV6-5 . TGTGCCAGCAACCAGAGGTCGGACACCGGGGAGCTGTTTTTT CASNQRSDTGELFF
TRBJ1-2 14 . TRBV11-2 . TGTGCCAGCAGCTTAGATAGGAGTGCTTATGGCTACACCTTC CASSLDRSAYGYTF
TRBJ2-3 16 many TRBV6-5 TRBD2 TGTGCCAGCAGTTACCCTAGCGGGGCAGGGGGAGATACGCAGTATTTT CASSYPSGAGGDTQYF
TRBJ1-2 15 . TRBV11-3 . TGTGCCAGCAGCTTTGTCCTATCTGATAACTATGGCTACACCTTC CASSFVLSDNYGYTF
TRBJ2-7 12 once TRBV5-1 . TGCGCCAGCAGCTCCCCAGGGCAGGAGCAGTACTTC CASSSPGQEQYF
TRBJ1-2 15 . TRBV30 TRBD1 TGTGCCTGGAGTGTACGAGAGCAGGGGGCCGGTGGCTACACCTTC CAWSVREQGAGGYTF
TRBJ2-3 16 . TRBV4-1 TRBD1 TGCGCCAGCAGCCAGGGGACAGGGGTCGGAACAGATACGCAGTATTTT CASSQGTGVGTDTQYF
TRBJ2-7 15 . TRBV6-5 . TGTGCCAGCAGTTACTCTGACAGAAGCCGCTACGAGCAGTACTTC CASSYSDRSRYEQYF
TRBJ1-2 13 . TRBV2 . TGTGCCAGCAGTGACCCGACAACCTATGGCTACACCTTC CASSDPTTYGYTF
TRBJ1-3 15 . TRBV7-2 TRBD1 TGTGCCAGCAGCCTAGACAGGGACTCTGGAAACACCATATATTTT CASSLDRDSGNTIYF
TRBJ2-1 17 . TRBV4-2 TRBD2 TGTGCCAGCAGCCAAGAATCGGGCGGGGGGGCCGGAGATGAGCAGTTCTTC CASSQESGGGAGDEQFF
TRBJ1-4 14 . TRBV6-6 . TGTGCCAGCAGTTATGGGCAGGCTAATGAAAAACTGTTTTTT CASSYGQANEKLFF
TRBJ1-4 14 . TRBV19 . TGTGCCAGTAGTCCGTCGGACAGAAATGAAAAACTGTTTTTT CASSPSDRNEKLFF
TRBJ1-1 15 once TRBV27 TRBD1 TGTGCCAGCAGTTTAGCCGGACAGGGGGCAGGTGAAGCTTTCTTT CASSLAGQGAGEAFF
TRBJ2-5 13 . TRBV29-1 . TGCAGCGTTGAGTATCGGCAGGAAGAGACCCAGTACTTC CSVEYRQEETQYF
TRBJ2-5 11 . TRBV7-2 . TGTGCCAGCAGCGAAGGGGGGGACCAGTACTTC CASSEGGDQYF
TRBJ2-3 15 . TRBV7-3 TRBD2 TGTGCCAGCAGCCGAGCGGGGGCCATCACAGATACGCAGTATTTT CASSRAGAITDTQYF
TRBJ1-1 12 . TRBV7-9 . TGTGCCAGCAGCCCCCCATACACTGAAGCTTTCTTT CASSPPYTEAFF
TRBJ2-2 16 . TRBV5-4 TRBD1 TGTGCCAGCAGCAGGCGACAGGGGGCAGGCACCGGGGAGCTGTTTTTT CASSRRQGAGTGELFF
TRBJ1-1 10 once TRBV30 TRBD1 TGTGCCTGGGGAACCTCAGGGGGGCTCTTT CAWGTSGGLF
TRBJ2-3 15 . TRBV7-6 . TGTGCCAGCAGCGGCGAGGGGGTCACCACAGATACGCAGTATTTT CASSGEGVTTDTQYF
TRBJ1-2 14 once TRBV7-8 . TGTGCCAGCAGCTTATCTGGGAGTAATGATGGCTACACCTTC CASSLSGSNDGYTF
TRBJ1-5 14 . TRBV6-5 . TGTGCCAGCAGTCCCTGGAGGGTGGGTCAGCCCCAGCATTTT CASSPWRVGQPQHF
TRBJ1-5 13 . TRBV11-2 . TGTGCCAGCAGCAGCGAACAGGGTCAGCCCCAGCATTTT CASSSEQGQPQHF
TRBJ2-1 15 . TRBV5-4 . TGTGCCAGCAGCTTGCCCCTAGGCTCCTACAATGAGCAGTTCTTC CASSLPLGSYNEQFF
TRBJ1-1 16 . TRBV5-8 TRBD1 TGTGCCAGCAGCTCCCCAGGGGGCTCGTGGAAAAATGAAGCTTTCTTT CASSSPGGSWKNEAFF
TRBJ1-6 14 . TRBV9 . TGTGCCAGCAGCGTCCGGCTGCAGGGCTCACCCCTCCACTTT CASSVRLQGSPLHF
TRBJ1-6 16 . TRBV7-9 TRBD1 TGTGCCAGCAGATTCGACAGGGGCCGAGATAATTCACCCCTCCACTTT CASRFDRGRDNSPLHF
TRBJ2-1 14 . TRBV7-2 . TGTGCCAGCAGCGCCCCTAGATTCAGGGGCGAGCAGTTCTTC CASSAPRFRGEQFF
TRBJ2-3 17 . TRBV5-6 . TGTGCCAGCAGCTTCTGGGGAGGTCTTTCGGGCACAGATACGCAGTATTTT CASSFWGGLSGTDTQYF
TRBJ1-3 13 . TRBV2 . TGTGCCAGCAGTGAACCTGTTGGGCACACCATATATTTT CASSEPVGHTIYF
TRBJ2-1 15 . TRBV19 TRBD2 TGTGCCAGTAGTATCGGAGCGGGGGGGCTTGATGAGCAGTTCTTC CASSIGAGGLDEQFF
TRBJ2-3 16 . TRBV7-2 TRBD2 TGTGCCAGCAGCCGGGGGACTAGCGGGGGGGCAGATACGCAGTATTTT CASSRGTSGGADTQYF
TRBJ1-4 15 . TRBV5-1 . TGCGCCAGCAGGCCGGACAGTGGCCCTAATGAAAAACTGTTTTTT CASRPDSGPNEKLFF
TRBJ2-2 13 . TRBV10-1 . TGCGCCAGCAGTGACTTTAACACCGGGGAGCTGTTTTTT CASSDFNTGELFF
TRBJ1-2 11 few TRBV7-2 . TGTGCCAGCAGCTCTACTTATGGCTACACCTTC CASSSTYGYTF
TRBJ1-2 16 . TRBV25-1 . TGTGCCAGCAGTGGTTCGGCCAAGGGACCAGGGGAAGGCTACACCTTC CASSGSAKGPGEGYTF
TRBJ1-5 17 . TRBV9 . TGTGCCAGCAGCTCGGACCGGCAGGGCGGGATTGGGCAGCCCCAGCATTTT CASSSDRQGGIGQPQHF
TRBJ1-2 17 . TRBV7-4 TRBD1 TGTGCCAGCAGCCGACGGGACAGGGGGCATAAGGGCAGTGGCTACACCTTC CASSRRDRGHKGSGYTF
TRBJ2-3 13 . TRBV27 . TGTGCCAGCAGTTTTCATGGCACAGATACGCAGTATTTT CASSFHGTDTQYF